This TCR beta chain is from a study of blood T cell repertoires in COVID-19 (dated by TCRdb to 2020 to 2022). Turning to the overall study: Samples from collaborators originated in the United States, Italy and Spain and spanned both the acute and convalescent phases of COVID-19. The material from the prospective study consisted of cDNA or gDNA derived from T cells, B-cell-depleted T cells, or PBMCs. Subjects who had been exposed to COVID-19, were actively infected with it, or had recovered from it provided the deeply sampled blood TCRbeta repertoires that made up the dataset. A freely available public database, intended as a resource for researchers studying the immune response to SARS-CoV-2, is where the repertoires were released. The samples were drawn from two sources: the first 160 participants of the ongoing ImmuneRACE study, and 1,000 to 1,500 subjects contributed by 6 global collaborators. Sample metadata almost always included a de-identified subject ID, COVID-19 status, age in years and sex. Where HLA class I and class II types were available, the types were taken from metadata supplied by the sample provider, not from assay-based typing. Overall study outcomes, separate from this receptor: Clinical and demographic metadata were provided uncurated, with the amount varying by source and participant.

The immunoSEQ Assay, a bias-controlled multiplex PCR, was used to amplify TCRbeta CDR3 regions from genomic DNA. The authors processed their data as follows. Within the assay, amplification of reference gene primers was used to estimate how many nucleated cells each sample contained. Sequence reads were collapsed and filtered to measure the absolute abundance of every unique TCRbeta CDR3 rearrangement. For each sample, productive Simpson clonality was calculated as the square root of Simpson's diversity index over productive rearrangements. TCRdb took over this immuneACCESS table, retaining in-frame rearrangements with V and J assigned. Such tables are incomplete; in checked studies, under half of the missing clones stem from an unresolved V gene, and the remainder is unexplained. D and trimming come from the DNA, and the V and J calls and clone size come from that table. The sample includes about 250,000 clones, with about four fifths observed a single time. The top ten clones comprise approximately 4.8% of the sample.

Whole blood was collected in K2EDTA tubes by collaborating institutions according to the institutions' own protocols. For TCRbeta analysis, collaborators shipped samples in one of three forms: frozen whole blood, isolated PBMCs, or DNA extracted from either of those sample types. Remarks on this clone: There is no known antigen for this receptor. Qualities for individual bases were not recorded, and no much larger clone is one base off.

Sequenced input: peripheral blood. This TCR came from a man aged 50-60 years with active or convalescent COVID-19.

The CDR3 protein sequence reads: CSASSASGGSNEQFF. The nucleotide sequence is TGCAGTGCTAGTTCGGCAAGCGGGGGAAGTAATGAGCAGTTCTTC. Recombination linked TRBV20-1 to TRBJ2-1, and TRBD2 matches 8 of the central bases. Compared with germline, V lacks 3 bases and J lacks 7 bases; bases without a gene match: 11. The germline V gene (reference sequence) gives CDR1 as DFQATT and CDR2 as SNEGSKA. The CDR3 contains 15 residues, cysteine and phenylalanine counted. The entry retains the CDR3 DNA only, 45 bases that are in frame from base 1.